This T cell receptor (beta chain) was documented in a study of Ad26.COV2.S vaccination and SARS-CoV-2 variants. The protocol was immunoSEQ multiplex PCR, while the TCRdb copy is restricted to in-frame clones and leaves out a portion. The repertoire includes roughly 700,000 clones, 80% to 90% of them detected once, and roughly 1.5% sits in the top ten. Indicated treatment: approximately 18 received Ad26.COV2.S at low or high dose, single or two shots; five or six received placebo; per-sample allocation not given. Collection of samples fell on day 63 after the first vaccine or placebo injection. This clone was seen a single time. CDR3 size: 17 residues. The germline V gene encodes CDR1 SGHDT and CDR2 YYEEEE. After removal of 0 bases from V and 6 bases from J, the junction contained 10 bases not matched to a gene.

The clonotype originates from a person between 18 and 59 years old who received the Ad26.COV2.S COVID-19 vaccine or a placebo. Source: peripheral blood, taken in a trial of Ad26.COV2.S vaccine versus placebo. The chain combines TRBV5-6 with TRBJ2-5; 11 positions agree with TRBD2. The CDR3 bases are TGTGCCAGCAGCTTGGAAGGTAGCGGGAGGGCCCATAAGACCCAGTACTTC. Translated, it gives CASSLEGSGRAHKTQYF. Using reference TRBV5-6 and TRBJ2-5 for the parts outside the CDR3, the full variable domain is DAGVTQSPTHLIKTRGQQVTLRCSPKSGHDTVSWYQQALGQGPQFIFQYYEEEERQRGNFPDRFSGHQFPNYSSELNVNALLLGDSALYLCASSLEGSGRAHKTQYFGPGTRLLVL.